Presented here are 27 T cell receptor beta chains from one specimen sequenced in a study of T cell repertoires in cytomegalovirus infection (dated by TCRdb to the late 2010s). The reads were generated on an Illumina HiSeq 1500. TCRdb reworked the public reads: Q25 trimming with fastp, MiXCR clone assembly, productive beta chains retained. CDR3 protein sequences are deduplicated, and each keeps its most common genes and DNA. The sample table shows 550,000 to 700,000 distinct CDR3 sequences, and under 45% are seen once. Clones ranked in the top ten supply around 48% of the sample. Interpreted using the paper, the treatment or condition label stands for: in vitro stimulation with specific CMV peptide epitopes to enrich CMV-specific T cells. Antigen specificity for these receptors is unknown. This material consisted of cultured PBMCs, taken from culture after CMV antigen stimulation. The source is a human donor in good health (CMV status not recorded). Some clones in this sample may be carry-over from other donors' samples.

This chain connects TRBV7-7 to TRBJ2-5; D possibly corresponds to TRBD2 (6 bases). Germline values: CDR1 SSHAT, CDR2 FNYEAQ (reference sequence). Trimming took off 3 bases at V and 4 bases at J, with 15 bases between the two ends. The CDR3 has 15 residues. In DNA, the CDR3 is TGTGCCAGCAGCTTGATCCCGGGCGGGGTAGAGACCCAGTACTTC. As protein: CASSLIPGGVETQYF.

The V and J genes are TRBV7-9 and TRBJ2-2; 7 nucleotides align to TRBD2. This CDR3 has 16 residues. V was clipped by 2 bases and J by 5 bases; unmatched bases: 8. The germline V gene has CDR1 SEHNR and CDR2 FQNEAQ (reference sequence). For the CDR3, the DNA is TGTGCCAGCAGCTTACGGCGGGAGATTTGGACCGGGGAGCTGTTTTTT. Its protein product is CASSLRREIWTGELFF.

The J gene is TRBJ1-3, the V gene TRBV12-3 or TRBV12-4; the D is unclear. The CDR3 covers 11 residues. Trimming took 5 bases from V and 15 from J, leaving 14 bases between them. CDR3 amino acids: CASSRSGVPYF. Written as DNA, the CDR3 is TGTGCCAGCAGTCGGAGCGGGGTACCATATTTT.

The CDR3 sequence: CASRSDRPATYEQYF. CDR3 coding DNA: TGTGCCAGCAGATCCGACAGGCCGGCGACCTACGAGCAGTACTTC. This chain connects TRBV6-6 to TRBJ2-7; maybe TRBD1 (6 bases). Trimming removed 6 bases at V and 2 bases at J, with 17 bases between. The CDR3 length is 15 residues. Germline V CDR1 and CDR2: MNHNY, SVGAGI (reference sequence).

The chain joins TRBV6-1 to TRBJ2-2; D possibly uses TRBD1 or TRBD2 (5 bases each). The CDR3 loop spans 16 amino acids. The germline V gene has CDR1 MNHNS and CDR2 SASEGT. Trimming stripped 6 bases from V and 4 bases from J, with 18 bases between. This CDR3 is CASRPPGAPSTGELFF. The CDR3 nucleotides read TGTGCCAGCAGACCCCCCGGGGCGCCGAGCACCGGGGAGCTGTTTTTT.

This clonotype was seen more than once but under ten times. Written as DNA, the CDR3 is TGTGCCAGCAGTGGTTGGACTGAACCCGACCAAGAGACCCAGTACTTC. It translates to CASSGWTEPDQETQYF. This rearrangement joins TRBV6-1 to TRBJ2-5; perhaps TRBD2 as D (5 bases). Deletions cut 4 bases from V and 0 bases from J, with 15 bases between. The germline CDR1 and CDR2 sequences are MNHNS and SASEGT. The CDR3 is 16 amino acids.

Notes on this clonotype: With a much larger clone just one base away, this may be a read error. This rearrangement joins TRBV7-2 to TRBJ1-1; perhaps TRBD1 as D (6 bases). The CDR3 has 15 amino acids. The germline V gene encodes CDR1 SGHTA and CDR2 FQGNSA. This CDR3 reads CGSSPKSGGYTEAFF. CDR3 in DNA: TGTGGCAGCAGCCCCAAATCCGGGGGCTACACTGAAGCTTTCTTT.

CDR3 residues: CASRSPKTYEQYF. As DNA, the CDR3 is TGTGCCAGTAGATCCCCGAAAACCTACGAGCAGTACTTC. The chain links TRBV19 to TRBJ2-7; D is unclear. Per germline, CDR1 LNHDA and CDR2 SQIVND (reference sequence). With 6 bases removed from V and 2 bases from J, the gap between germline ends came to 11 bases. This CDR3 is built from 13 residues. The variable domain in full, completed from reference TRBV19 and TRBJ2-7, reads DGGITQSPKYLFRKEGQNVTLSCEQNLNHDAMYWYRQDPGQGLRLIYYSQIVNDFQKGDIAEGYSVSREKKESFPLTVTSAQKNPTAFYLCASRSPKTYEQYFGPGTRLTVT.

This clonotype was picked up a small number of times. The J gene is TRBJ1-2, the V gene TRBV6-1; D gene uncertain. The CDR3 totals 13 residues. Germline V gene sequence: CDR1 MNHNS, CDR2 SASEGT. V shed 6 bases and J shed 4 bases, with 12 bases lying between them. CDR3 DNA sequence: TGTGCCAGCAGGGACGCCTTAACCTATGGCTACACCTTC. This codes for CASRDALTYGYTF.

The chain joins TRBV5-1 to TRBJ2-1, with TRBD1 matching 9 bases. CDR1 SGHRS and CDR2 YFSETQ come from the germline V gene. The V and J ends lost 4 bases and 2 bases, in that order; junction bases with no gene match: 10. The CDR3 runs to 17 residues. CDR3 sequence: CASSLQTGGAPYNEQFF. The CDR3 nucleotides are TGCGCCAGCAGCCTGCAAACAGGGGGCGCGCCCTACAATGAGCAGTTCTTC.

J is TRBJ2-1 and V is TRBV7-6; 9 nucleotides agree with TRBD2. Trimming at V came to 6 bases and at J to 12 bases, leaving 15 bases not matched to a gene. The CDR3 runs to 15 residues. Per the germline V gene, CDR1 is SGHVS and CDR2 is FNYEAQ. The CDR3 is CASSLAPAGGLLQFF. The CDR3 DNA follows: TGTGCCAGCAGTCTAGCCCCAGCGGGGGGCCTTCTGCAGTTCTTC.

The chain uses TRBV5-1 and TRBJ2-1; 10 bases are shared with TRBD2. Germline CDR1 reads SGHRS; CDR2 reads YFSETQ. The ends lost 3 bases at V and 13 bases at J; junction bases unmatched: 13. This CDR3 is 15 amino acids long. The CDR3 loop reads CASSSTGGLAGDQFF. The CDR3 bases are TGCGCCAGCAGCTCCACCGGAGGGCTAGCGGGGGATCAGTTCTTC.

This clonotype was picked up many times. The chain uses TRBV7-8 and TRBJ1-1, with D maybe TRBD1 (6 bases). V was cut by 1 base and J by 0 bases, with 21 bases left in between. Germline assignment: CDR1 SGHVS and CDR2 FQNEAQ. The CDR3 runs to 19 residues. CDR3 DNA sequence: TGTGCCAGCAGCTTAGGGGCGAAGGACAGAACTCCGGTGAACACTGAAGCTTTCTTT. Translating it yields CASSLGAKDRTPVNTEAFF.

The CDR3 reads CASKITNNEQFF. As DNA, the CDR3 is TGTGCCAGCAAAATCACAAACAATGAGCAGTTCTTC. The J gene is TRBJ2-1, the V gene TRBV27, with unresolved D. Germline V gives CDR1 MNHEY, CDR2 SMNVEV (reference sequence). This CDR3 has 12 residues. The V gene lost 7 bases and the J gene lost 5 bases, with 9 bases spanning the gap.

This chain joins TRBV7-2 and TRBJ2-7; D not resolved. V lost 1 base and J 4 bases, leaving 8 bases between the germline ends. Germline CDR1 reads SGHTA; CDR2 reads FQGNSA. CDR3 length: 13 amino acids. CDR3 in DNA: TGTGCCAGCAGCTTAGTTCAGCTTTACGAGCAGTACTTC. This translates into CASSLVQLYEQYF.

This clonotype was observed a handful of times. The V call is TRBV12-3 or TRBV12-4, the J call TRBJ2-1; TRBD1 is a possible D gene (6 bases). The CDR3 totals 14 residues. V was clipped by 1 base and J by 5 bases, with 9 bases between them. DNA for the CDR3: TGTGCCAGCAGTTTAGGCGGACAGAACAATGAGCAGTTCTTC. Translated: CASSLGGQNNEQFF.

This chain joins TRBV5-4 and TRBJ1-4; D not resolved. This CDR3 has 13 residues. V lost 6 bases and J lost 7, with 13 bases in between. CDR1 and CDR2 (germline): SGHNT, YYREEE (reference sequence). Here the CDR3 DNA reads TGTGCCAGCACCACGTGGGGTGGTGAAAAACTGTTTTTT. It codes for CASTTWGGEKLFF.

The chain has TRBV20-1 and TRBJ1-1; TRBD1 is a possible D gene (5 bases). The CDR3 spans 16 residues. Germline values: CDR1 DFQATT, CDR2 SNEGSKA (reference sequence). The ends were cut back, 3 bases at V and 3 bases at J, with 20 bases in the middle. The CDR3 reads CSARRPGRTRDTEAFF. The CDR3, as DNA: TGCAGTGCTAGGAGGCCGGGGCGAACAAGGGACACTGAAGCTTTCTTT.

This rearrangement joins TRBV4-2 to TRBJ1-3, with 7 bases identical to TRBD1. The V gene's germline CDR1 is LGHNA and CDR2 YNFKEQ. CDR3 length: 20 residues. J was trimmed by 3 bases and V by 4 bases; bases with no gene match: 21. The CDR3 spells CASSLNTGVGPSIFGNTIYF. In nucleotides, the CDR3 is TGTGCCAGCAGCCTAAACACAGGGGTAGGCCCCAGCATTTTTGGAAACACCATATATTTT.

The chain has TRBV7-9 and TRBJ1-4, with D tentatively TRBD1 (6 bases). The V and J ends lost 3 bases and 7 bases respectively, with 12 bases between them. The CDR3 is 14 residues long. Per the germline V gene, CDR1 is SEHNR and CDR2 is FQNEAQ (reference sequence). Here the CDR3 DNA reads TGTGCCAGCAGCTTCGACGCGACAGGTGAAAAACTGTTTTTT. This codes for CASSFDATGEKLFF.

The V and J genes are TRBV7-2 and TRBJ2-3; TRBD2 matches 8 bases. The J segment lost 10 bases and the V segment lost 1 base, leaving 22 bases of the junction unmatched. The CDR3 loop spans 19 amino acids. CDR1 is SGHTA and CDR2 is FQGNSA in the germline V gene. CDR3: CASSLERGGTRGTGRPQYF. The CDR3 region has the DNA TGTGCCAGCAGCTTAGAGAGGGGGGGGACTAGGGGGACCGGTAGGCCGCAGTATTTT.

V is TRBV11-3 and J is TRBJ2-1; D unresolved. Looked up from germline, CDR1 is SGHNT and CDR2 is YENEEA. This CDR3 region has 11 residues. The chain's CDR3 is CVQSSYNEQFF. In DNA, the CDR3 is TGTGTACAAAGCTCCTACAATGAGCAGTTCTTC.

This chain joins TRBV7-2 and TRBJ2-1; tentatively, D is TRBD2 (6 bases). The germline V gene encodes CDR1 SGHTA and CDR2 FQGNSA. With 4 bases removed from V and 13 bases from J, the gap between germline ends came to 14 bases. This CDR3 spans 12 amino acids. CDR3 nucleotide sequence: TGTGCCAGCAGCTCCTTAGCGGATGGCCAGTTCTTC. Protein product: CASSSLADGQFF.

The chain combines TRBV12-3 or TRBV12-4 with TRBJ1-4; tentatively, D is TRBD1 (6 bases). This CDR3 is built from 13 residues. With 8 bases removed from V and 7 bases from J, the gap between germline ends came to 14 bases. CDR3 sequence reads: CASLQGWGEKLFF. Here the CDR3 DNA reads TGTGCCAGCCTACAGGGATGGGGTGAAAAACTGTTTTTT.

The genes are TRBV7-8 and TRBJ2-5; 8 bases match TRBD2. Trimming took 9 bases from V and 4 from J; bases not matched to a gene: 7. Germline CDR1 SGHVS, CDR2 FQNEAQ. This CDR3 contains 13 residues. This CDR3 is CASTSGGGETQYF. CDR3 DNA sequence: TGTGCCAGTACCAGCGGGGGTGGAGAGACCCAGTACTTC.

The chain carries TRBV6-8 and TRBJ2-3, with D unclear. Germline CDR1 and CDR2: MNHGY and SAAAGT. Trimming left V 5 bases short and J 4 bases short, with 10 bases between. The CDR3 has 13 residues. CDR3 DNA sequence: TGTGCCAGCAGTGGTTGGACGGCAGATACGCAGTATTTT. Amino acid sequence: CASSGWTADTQYF.

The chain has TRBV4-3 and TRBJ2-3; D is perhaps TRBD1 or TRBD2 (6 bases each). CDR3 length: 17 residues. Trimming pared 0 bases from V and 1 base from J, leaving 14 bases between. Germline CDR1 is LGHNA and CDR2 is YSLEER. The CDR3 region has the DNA TGCGCCAGCAGCCAAGAGAGAGGGGGGCTCGGCACAGATACGCAGTATTTT. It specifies CASSQERGGLGTDTQYF.